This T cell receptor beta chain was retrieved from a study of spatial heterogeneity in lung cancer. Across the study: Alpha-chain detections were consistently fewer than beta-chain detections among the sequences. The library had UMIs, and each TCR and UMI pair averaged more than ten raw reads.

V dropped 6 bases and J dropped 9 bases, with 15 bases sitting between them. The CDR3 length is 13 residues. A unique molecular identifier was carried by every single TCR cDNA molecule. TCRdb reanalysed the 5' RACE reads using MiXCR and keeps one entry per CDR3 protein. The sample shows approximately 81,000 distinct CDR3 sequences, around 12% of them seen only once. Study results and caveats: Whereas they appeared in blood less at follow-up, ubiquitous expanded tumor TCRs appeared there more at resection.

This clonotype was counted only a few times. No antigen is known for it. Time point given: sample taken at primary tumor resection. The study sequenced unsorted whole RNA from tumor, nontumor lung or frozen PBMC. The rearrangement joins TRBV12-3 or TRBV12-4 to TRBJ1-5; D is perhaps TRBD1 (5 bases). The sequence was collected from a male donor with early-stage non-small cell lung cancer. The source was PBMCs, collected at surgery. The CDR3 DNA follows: TGTGCCAGCAGCCCCGACAGTGAGGGGCCCCAGCATTTT. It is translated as CASSPDSEGPQHF.